Following are 3 T cell receptor beta chains from one sample sequenced in a study of CD8 T cells in Susac syndrome. Reverse transcription of roughly 0.45 to 1 ug RNA was carried out with random hexamers. MiXCR was run by TCRdb on the immunoSEQ multiplex PCR reads, yielding one entry per CDR3 protein. The sample includes around 150,000 distinct CDR3 sequences, 85% to 95% of them seen just once. Sequenced: CD4+ T cells from PBMCs. All receptors derive from a human donor with multiple sclerosis.

V and J are TRBV5-4 and TRBJ2-5; 8 positions match TRBD1. The CDR3 extends over 14 amino acids. CDR1 is SGHNT and CDR2 is YYREEE in the germline V gene (reference sequence). With V trimmed by 2 bases and J by 2 bases, 2 bases remained unmatched. The CDR3 region is CASSLQGDQETQYF. CDR3 DNA sequence: TGTGCCAGCAGCTTACAGGGGGATCAAGAGACCCAGTACTTC.

The chain couples TRBV29-1 to TRBJ2-7, with TRBD2 as a possible D gene (6 bases). This CDR3 is 14 amino acids long. V lost 7 bases and J 0 bases, leaving 16 bases between the germline ends. CDR1 SQVTM and CDR2 ANQGSEA come from the germline V gene. CDR3 in amino acids: CSALGAGSSYEQYF. In DNA, the CDR3 is TGCAGCGCATTAGGGGCGGGGAGCTCCTACGAGCAGTACTTC.

This clonotype appeared once. This chain connects TRBV19 to TRBJ1-5; D call uncertain. From germline, CDR1 is LNHDA and CDR2 SQIVND (reference sequence). This CDR3 has 12 residues. Trimming took 6 bases from V and 5 from J, leaving 8 bases between them. CDR3 loop: CASRVGDQPQHF. In DNA, the CDR3 is TGTGCCAGTAGGGTCGGGGATCAGCCCCAGCATTTT.